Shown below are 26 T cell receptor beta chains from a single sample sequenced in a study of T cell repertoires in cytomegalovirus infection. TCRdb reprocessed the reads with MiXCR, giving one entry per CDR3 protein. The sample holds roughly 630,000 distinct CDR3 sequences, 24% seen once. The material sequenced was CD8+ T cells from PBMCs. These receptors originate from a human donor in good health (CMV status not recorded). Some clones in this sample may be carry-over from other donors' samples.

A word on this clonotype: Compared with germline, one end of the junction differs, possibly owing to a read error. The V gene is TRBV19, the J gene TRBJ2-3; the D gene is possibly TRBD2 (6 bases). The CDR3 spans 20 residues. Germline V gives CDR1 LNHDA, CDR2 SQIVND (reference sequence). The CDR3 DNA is TGTGCCAGTAGTGTAGAGCTCTTCCGCTTTAGCGGCCCTAGCACAGATACGCAGTATTTT. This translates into CASSVELFRFSGPSTDTQYF.

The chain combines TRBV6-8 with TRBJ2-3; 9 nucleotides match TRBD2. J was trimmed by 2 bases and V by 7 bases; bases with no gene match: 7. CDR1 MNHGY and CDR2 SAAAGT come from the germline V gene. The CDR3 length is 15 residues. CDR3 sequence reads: CASTKRGALTDTQYF. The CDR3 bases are TGTGCCAGCACTAAGCGGGGGGCCCTCACAGATACGCAGTATTTT.

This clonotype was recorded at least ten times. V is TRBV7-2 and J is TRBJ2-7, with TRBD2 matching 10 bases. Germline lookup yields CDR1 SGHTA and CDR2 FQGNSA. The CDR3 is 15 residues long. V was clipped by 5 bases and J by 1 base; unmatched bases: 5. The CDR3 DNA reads TGTGCCAGCAGCAGAAATAGCGGGGGGTCCTACGAGCAGTACGTC. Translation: CASSRNSGGSYEQYV.

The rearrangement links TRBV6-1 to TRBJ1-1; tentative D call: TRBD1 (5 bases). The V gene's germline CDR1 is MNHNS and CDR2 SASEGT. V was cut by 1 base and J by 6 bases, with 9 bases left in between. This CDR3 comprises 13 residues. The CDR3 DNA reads TGTGCCAGCAGTGAAGGACAGTTTGCTGAAGCTTTCTTT. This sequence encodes CASSEGQFAEAFF.

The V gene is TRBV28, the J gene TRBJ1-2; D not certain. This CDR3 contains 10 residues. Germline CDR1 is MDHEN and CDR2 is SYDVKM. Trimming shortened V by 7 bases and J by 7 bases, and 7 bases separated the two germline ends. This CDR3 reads CASKSVGYTF. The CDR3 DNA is TGTGCCAGCAAATCGGTTGGCTACACCTTC.

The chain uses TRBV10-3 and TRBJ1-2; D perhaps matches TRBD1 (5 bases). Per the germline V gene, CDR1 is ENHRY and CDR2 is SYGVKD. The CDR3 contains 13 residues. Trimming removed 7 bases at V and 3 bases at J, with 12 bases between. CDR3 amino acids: CAINMGQDYGYTF. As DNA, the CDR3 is TGTGCCATCAACATGGGGCAGGACTATGGCTACACCTTC.

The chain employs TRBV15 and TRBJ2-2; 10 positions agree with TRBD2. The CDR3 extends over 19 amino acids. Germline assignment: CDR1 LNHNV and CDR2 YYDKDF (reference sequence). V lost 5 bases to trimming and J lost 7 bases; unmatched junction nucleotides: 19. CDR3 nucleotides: TGTGCCACCAGCCCCCTAGGGCTAGCGGGGGTCCCGCGACACGGGGAGCTGTTTTTT. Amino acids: CATSPLGLAGVPRHGELFF. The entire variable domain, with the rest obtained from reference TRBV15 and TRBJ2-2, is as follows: DAMVIQNPRYQVTQFGKPVTLSCSQTLNHNVMYWYQQKSSQAPKLLFHYYDKDFNNEADTPDNFQSRRPNTSFCFLDIRSPGLGDTAMYLCATSPLGLAGVPRHGELFFGEGSRLTVL.

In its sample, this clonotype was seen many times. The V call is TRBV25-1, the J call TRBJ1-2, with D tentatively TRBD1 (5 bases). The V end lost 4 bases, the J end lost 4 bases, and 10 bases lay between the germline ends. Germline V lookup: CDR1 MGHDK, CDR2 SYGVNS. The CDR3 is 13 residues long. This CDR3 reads CASSGRDGYGYTF. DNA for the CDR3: TGTGCCAGCAGTGGACGGGACGGCTATGGCTACACCTTC.

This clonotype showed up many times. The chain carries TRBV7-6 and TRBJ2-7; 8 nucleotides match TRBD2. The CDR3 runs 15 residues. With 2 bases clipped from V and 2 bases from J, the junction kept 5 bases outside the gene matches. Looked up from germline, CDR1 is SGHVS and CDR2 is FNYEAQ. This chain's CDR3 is CASSLSSGVTYEQYF. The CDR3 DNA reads TGTGCCAGCAGCTTAAGTAGCGGGGTAACCTACGAGCAGTACTTC. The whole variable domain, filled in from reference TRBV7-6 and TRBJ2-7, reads GAGVSQSPRYKVTKRGQDVALRCDPISGHVSLYWYRQALGQGPEFLTYFNYEAQQDKSGLPNDRFSAERPEGSISTLTIQRTEQRDSAMYRCASSLSSGVTYEQYFGPGTRLTVT.

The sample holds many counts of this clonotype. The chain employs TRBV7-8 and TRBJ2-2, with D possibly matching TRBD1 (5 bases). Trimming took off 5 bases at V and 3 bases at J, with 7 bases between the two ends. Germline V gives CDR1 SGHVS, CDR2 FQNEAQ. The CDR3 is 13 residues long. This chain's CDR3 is CASSGAYTGELFF. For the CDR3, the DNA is TGTGCCAGCAGCGGGGCTTACACCGGGGAGCTGTTTTTT.

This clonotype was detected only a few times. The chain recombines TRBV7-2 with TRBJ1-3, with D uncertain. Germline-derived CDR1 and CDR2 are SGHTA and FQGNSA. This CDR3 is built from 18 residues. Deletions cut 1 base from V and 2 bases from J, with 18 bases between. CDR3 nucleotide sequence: TGTGCCAGCAGCTTAGTAAAGGAATATCCTCGGCCTGGAAACACCATATATTTT. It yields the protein CASSLVKEYPRPGNTIYF.

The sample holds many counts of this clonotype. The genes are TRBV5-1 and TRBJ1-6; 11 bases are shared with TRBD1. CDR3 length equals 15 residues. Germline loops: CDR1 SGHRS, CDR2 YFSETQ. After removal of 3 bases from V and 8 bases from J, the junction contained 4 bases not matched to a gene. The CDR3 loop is CASSSGTGGDSPLHF. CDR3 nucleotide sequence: TGCGCCAGCAGCTCGGGGACAGGGGGAGATTCACCCCTCCACTTT.

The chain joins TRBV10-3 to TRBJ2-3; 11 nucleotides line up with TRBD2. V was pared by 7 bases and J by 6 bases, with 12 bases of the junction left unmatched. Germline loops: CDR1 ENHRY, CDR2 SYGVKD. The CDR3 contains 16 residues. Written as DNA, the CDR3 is TGTGCCATCAACCCAAGTGGTAGCGGGGGGGCTGATACGCAGTATTTT. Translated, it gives CAINPSGSGGADTQYF.

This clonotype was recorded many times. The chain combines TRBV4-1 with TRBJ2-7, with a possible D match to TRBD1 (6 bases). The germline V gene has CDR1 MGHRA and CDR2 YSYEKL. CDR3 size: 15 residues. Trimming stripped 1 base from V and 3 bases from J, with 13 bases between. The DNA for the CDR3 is TGCGCCAGCAGCCAAGCCCAACAGGGTTTCTACGAGCAGTACGTC. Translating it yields CASSQAQQGFYEQYV.

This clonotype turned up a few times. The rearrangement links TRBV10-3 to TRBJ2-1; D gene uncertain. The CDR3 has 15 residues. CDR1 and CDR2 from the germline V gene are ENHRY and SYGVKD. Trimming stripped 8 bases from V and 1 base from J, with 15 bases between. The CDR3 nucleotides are TGTGCCATCTCTGTACGGAGAGTATCCTACAATGAGCAGTTCTTC. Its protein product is CAISVRRVSYNEQFF.

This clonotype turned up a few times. The CDR3 nucleotides are TGCAGTGCTAGAGCGGTCGGGTGGGAGACCCAGTACTTC. Its translation is CSARAVGWETQYF. This chain links TRBV20-1 with TRBJ2-5; no reliable D call. The germline gives CDR1 DFQATT, CDR2 SNEGSKA (reference sequence). V was cut by 1 base and J by 5 bases, with 11 bases left in between. This CDR3 is 13 amino acids long.

CDR3 region: CAISPVVAGGRETQYF. The CDR3 DNA reads as TGTGCCATCAGCCCCGTTGTAGCGGGGGGTCGGGAGACCCAGTACTTC. The chain employs TRBV10-3 and TRBJ2-5; 10 bases match TRBD2. The CDR3 is 16 residues long. The trim removed 6 bases at V and 5 bases at J, leaving 12 bases unmatched. Germline lookup yields CDR1 ENHRY and CDR2 SYGVKD.

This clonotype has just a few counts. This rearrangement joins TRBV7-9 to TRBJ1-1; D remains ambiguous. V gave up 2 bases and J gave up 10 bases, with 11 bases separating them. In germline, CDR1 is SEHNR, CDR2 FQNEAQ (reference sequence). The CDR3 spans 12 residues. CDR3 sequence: CASSLKNRAAFF. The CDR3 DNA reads TGTGCCAGCAGCTTAAAGAACAGAGCAGCTTTCTTT. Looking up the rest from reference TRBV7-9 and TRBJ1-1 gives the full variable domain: DTGVSQNPRHKITKRGQNVTFRCDPISEHNRLYWYRQTLGQGPEFLTYFQNEAQLEKSRLLSDRFSAERPKGSFSTLEIQRTEQGDSAMYLCASSLKNRAAFFGQGTRLTVV.

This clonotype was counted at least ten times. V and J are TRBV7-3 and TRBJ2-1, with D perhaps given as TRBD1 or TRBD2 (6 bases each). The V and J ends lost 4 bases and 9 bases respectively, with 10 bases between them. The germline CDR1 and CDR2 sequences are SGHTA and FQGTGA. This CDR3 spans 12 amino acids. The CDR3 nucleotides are TGTGCCAGCAGCTACGGGGGCGGTGAGCAGTTCTTC. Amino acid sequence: CASSYGGGEQFF.

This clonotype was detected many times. CDR3 in amino acids: CATSTLRGTSVEKLFF. The CDR3 nucleotides are TGTGCCACCAGCACCCTGCGGGGAACAAGCGTTGAAAAACTGTTTTTT. The rearrangement joins TRBV15 to TRBJ1-4; D is unresolved. V lost 4 bases to trimming and J lost 7 bases, with 19 bases between them. CDR1 and CDR2 (germline): LNHNV, YYDKDF (reference sequence). The CDR3 loop spans 16 amino acids.

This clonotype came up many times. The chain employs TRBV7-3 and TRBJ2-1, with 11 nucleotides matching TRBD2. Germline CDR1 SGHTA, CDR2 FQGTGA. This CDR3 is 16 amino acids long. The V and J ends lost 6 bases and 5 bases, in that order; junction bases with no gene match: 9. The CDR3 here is CASRPSGTSGNNEQFF. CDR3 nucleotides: TGTGCCAGCAGACCTTCCGGGACTAGCGGAAACAATGAGCAGTTCTTC.

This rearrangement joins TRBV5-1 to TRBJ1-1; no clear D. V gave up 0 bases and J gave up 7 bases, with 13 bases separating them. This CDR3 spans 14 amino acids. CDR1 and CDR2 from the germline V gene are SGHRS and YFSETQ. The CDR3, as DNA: TGCGCCAGCAGCTTGGTCGGTGGTAATGATGAAGCTTTCTTT. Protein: CASSLVGGNDEAFF.

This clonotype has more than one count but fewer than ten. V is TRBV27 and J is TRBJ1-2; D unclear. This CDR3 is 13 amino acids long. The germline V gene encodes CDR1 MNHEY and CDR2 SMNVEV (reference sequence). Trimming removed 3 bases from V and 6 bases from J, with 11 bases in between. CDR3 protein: CASSFFGGNGYTF. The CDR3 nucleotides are TGTGCCAGCAGTTTTTTTGGCGGGAATGGCTACACCTTC.

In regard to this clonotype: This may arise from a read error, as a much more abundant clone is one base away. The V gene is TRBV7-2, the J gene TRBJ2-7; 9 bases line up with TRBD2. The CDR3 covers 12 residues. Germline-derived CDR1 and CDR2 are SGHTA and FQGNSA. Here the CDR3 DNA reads TGTGTCAGCGCGGGGGGGATCAACGAGCAGTACTTC. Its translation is CVSAGGINEQYF.

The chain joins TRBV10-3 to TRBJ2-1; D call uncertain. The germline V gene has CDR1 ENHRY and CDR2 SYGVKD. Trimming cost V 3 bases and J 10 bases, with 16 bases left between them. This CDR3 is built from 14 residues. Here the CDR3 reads CAISDGPDQREQFF. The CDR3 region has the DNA TGTGCCATCAGTGACGGTCCAGACCAAAGGGAGCAGTTCTTC.

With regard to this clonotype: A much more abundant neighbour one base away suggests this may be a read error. CDR3 nucleotide sequence: TGTGCCAGCAACTTAGCGCGCGGGGGTGGCACAGATACGCAGTATTTT. It yields the protein CASNLARGGGTDTQYF. The chain joins TRBV7-2 to TRBJ2-3; 7 bases fit TRBD2. The length of the CDR3 is 16 residues. CDR1 is SGHTA and CDR2 is FQGNSA in the germline V gene.